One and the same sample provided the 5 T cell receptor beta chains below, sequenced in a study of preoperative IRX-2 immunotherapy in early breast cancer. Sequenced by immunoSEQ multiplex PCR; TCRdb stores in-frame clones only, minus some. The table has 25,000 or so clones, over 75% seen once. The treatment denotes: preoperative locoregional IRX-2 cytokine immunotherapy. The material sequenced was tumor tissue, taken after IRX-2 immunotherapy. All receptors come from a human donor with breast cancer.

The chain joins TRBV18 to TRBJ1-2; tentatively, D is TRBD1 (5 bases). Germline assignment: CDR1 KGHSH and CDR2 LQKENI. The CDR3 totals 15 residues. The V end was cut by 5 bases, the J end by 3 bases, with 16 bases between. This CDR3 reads CASSSSPGSDYGYTF. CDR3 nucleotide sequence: TGTGCCAGCTCATCAAGCCCAGGGTCCGACTATGGCTACACCTTC.

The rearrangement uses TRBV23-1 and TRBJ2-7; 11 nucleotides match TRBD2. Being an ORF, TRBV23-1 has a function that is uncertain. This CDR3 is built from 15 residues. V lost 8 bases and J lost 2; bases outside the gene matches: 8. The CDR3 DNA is TGCGCCAGCGGAATACTAGCGGGAGATCCCTACGAGCAGTACTTC. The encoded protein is CASGILAGDPYEQYF.

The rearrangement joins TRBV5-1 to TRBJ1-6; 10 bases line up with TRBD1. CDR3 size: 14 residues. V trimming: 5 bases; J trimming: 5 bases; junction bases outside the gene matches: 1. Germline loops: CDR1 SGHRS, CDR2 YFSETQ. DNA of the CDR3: TGCGCCAGCAGGACAGGGGGCAATAATTCACCCCTCCACTTT. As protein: CASRTGGNNSPLHF. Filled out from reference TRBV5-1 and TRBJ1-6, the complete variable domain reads KAGVTQTPRYLIKTRGQQVTLSCSPISGHRSVSWYQQTPGQGLQFLFEYFSETQRNKGNFPGRFSGRQFSNSRSEMNVSTLELGDSALYLCASRTGGNNSPLHFGNGTRLTVT.

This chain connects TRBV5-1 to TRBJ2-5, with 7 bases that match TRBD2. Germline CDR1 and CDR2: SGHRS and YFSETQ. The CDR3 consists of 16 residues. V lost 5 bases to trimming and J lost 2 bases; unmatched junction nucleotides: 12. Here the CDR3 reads CASRGVGGGSQETQYF. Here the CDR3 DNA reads TGCGCCAGCAGGGGGGTTGGCGGGGGATCACAAGAGACCCAGTACTTC.

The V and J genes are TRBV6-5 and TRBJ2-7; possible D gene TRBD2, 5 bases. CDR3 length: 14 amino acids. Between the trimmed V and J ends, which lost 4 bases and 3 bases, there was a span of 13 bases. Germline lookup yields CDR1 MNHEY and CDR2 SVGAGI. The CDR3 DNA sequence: TGTGCCAGCAGTTCAAGTCGAGGGAACTACGAGCAGTACTTC. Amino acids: CASSSSRGNYEQYF.